This paragraph covers one TCR beta chain sequence. The data were obtained in a study of T-cell memory formation after mild COVID-19. A single record per CDR3 protein comes from TCRdb applying MiXCR to the 5' RACE reads. The sample carries a few hundred thousand distinct CDR3 sequences, around 30% recorded once. The CDR3 has 14 amino acids. Germline CDR1 and CDR2: LGHDT and YNNKEL (reference sequence). With 3 bases clipped from V and 7 bases from J, the junction kept 3 bases outside the gene matches. Source material: PBMCs or a T cell subset sorted from them (not recorded which). This receptor was taken from an adult woman who had mild COVID-19 (a few samples of this study predate the infection). Cell type and time point are not known. V is TRBV3-1 and J is TRBJ1-6; 7 bases map to TRBD1. The CDR3 sequence is CASSQGRGNSPLHF. In DNA form, the CDR3 reads TGTGCCAGCAGCCAGGGCAGGGGGAATTCACCCCTCCACTTT.